This is a list of T cell receptor beta chains from one sample in a study of patients and donors after allogeneic stem cell transplantation. Using its own MiXCR run on the RT-PCR reads, TCRdb lists one record per CDR3 protein. The sample holds 100,000 to 120,000 distinct CDR3 sequences, around 33% seen once. Specimen: blood, either unsorted or a sorted T cell fraction (not recorded which). The source of these receptors is a human donor who was either an allogeneic HSCT recipient or a stem cell or donor lymphocyte infusion donor (not recorded which). It is not recorded whose cells these are; they may come from a transplant donor. Each CDR3 is given with its conserved first and last residue. A D gene is named only where the DNA matches it firmly. Clone size is shown for a subset of rows, as once, few, many or a class of expanded clone.

V: TRBV20-1
size: few
J: TRBJ2-7
D: -
CDR3: CSARMDYLSYEQYF
DNA: TGCAGTGCTAGAATGGACTACCTCTCCTACGAGCAGTACTTC

V: TRBV19
size: -
J: TRBJ1-5
D: -
CDR3: CASKKGSNQPQHF
DNA: TGTGCCAGTAAAAAGGGAAGCAATCAGCCCCAGCATTTT

V: TRBV5-1
size: -
J: TRBJ1-4
D: TRBD1
CDR3: CASSGGPGAWTGAEKLFF
DNA: TGCGCCAGCAGCGGAGGGCCCGGTGCGTGGACAGGGGCTGAAAAACTGTTTTTT

V: TRBV28
size: many
J: TRBJ1-5
D: -
CDR3: CASRGSNQPQHF
DNA: TGTGCCAGCAGAGGTAGCAATCAGCCCCAGCATTTT

V: TRBV12-3/TRBV12-4
size: -
J: TRBJ1-6
D: -
CDR3: CASRVQGGSPLHF
DNA: TGTGCCAGCAGGGTCCAGGGCGGTTCACCCCTCCACTTT

V: TRBV6-5
size: few
J: TRBJ2-7
D: -
CDR3: CASREDYSIGEQYF
DNA: TGTGCCAGCAGGGAGGACTATTCAATCGGAGAGCAGTACTTC

V: TRBV6-2/TRBV6-3
size: -
J: TRBJ2-5
D: -
CDR3: CASSYSSDFLQETQYF
DNA: TGTGCCAGCAGTTACTCGTCGGACTTCCTCCAGGAGACCCAGTACTTC

V: TRBV10-3
size: few
J: TRBJ2-7
D: TRBD1
CDR3: CAIRGTGGYEQYF
DNA: TGTGCCATCAGGGGGACAGGGGGTTACGAGCAGTACTTC

V: TRBV5-6
size: -
J: TRBJ2-1
D: -
CDR3: CASSHLAEQFF
DNA: TGTGCCAGCAGCCACCTTGCTGAGCAGTTCTTC

V: TRBV20-1
size: -
J: TRBJ2-7
D: -
CDR3: CSAVGPLSYEQYF
DNA: TGCAGTGCAGTCGGACCTCTTTCCTACGAGCAGTACTTC

V: TRBV12-3/TRBV12-4
size: -
J: TRBJ1-1
D: TRBD1
CDR3: CASSRDREYTEAFF
DNA: TGTGCCAGCAGTAGGGACAGGGAGTACACTGAAGCTTTCTTT

V: TRBV12-3/TRBV12-4
size: few
J: TRBJ2-7
D: -
CDR3: CASSGQGPYEQYF
DNA: TGTGCCAGCAGCGGACAAGGCCCCTACGAGCAGTACTTC

V: TRBV20-1
size: -
J: TRBJ1-3
D: -
CDR3: CSGSDSLSGNTIYF
DNA: TGCAGCGGCTCTGACAGCCTCTCTGGAAACACCATATATTTT

V: TRBV10-3
size: -
J: TRBJ1-1
D: -
CDR3: CAISDGAMNTEAFF
DNA: TGTGCCATCAGTGATGGGGCCATGAACACTGAAGCTTTCTTT

V: TRBV20-1
size: few
J: TRBJ1-1
D: TRBD1
CDR3: CSASGRGGMNTEAFF
DNA: TGCAGTGCTAGTGGCAGGGGGGGAATGAACACTGAAGCTTTCTTT

V: TRBV20-1
size: -
J: TRBJ1-1
D: -
CDR3: CSARDLWGDTEAFF
DNA: TGCAGTGCTAGAGATCTCTGGGGTGACACTGAAGCTTTCTTT

V: TRBV27
size: -
J: TRBJ2-7
D: TRBD2
CDR3: CASRTARGDVSYEQYF
DNA: TGTGCCAGCAGAACCGCCCGGGGGGATGTCTCCTACGAGCAGTACTTC

V: TRBV6-2/TRBV6-3
size: -
J: TRBJ1-5
D: -
CDR3: CASSYGSNQPQHF
DNA: TGTGCCAGCAGTTACGGGAGCAATCAGCCCCAGCATTTT

V: TRBV7-9
size: few
J: TRBJ1-3
D: -
CDR3: CASSSQRDPSNTIYF
DNA: TGTGCCAGCAGCTCCCAGCGGGACCCGTCGAACACCATATATTTT

V: TRBV4-3
size: -
J: TRBJ2-7
D: TRBD2
CDR3: CASSPRLADIPYEQYF
DNA: TGCGCCAGCAGCCCGCGACTAGCGGATATCCCCTACGAGCAGTACTTC

V: TRBV16
size: -
J: TRBJ1-5
D: -
CDR3: CASSQSAVSGAGPQHF
DNA: TGTGCCAGCAGCCAATCGGCAGTATCAGGCGCGGGGCCCCAGCATTTT

V: TRBV28
size: few
J: TRBJ2-7
D: -
CDR3: CASSYNPLYEQYF
DNA: TGTGCCAGCAGTTACAACCCGCTTTACGAGCAGTACTTC

V: TRBV5-1
size: -
J: TRBJ2-7
D: -
CDR3: CASSQDSSSYEQYF
DNA: TGCGCCAGCAGCCAGGACTCGAGCTCCTACGAGCAGTACTTC

V: TRBV25-1
size: few
J: TRBJ1-2
D: -
CDR3: CASSENSYGYTF
DNA: TGTGCCAGCAGTGAAAACAGCTATGGCTACACCTTC

V: TRBV19
size: -
J: TRBJ2-7
D: -
CDR3: CASSKIWGNSYEQYF
DNA: TGTGCCAGTAGCAAAATTTGGGGGAACTCCTACGAGCAGTACTTC

V: TRBV12-3/TRBV12-4
size: few
J: TRBJ2-6
D: TRBD2
CDR3: CASSPAGGPKSGANVLTF
DNA: TGTGCCAGCAGTCCCGCGGGAGGGCCTAAGTCTGGGGCCAACGTCCTGACTTTC

V: TRBV4-3
size: -
J: TRBJ1-2
D: TRBD1
CDR3: CASSRDPGQGMSGYTF
DNA: TGCGCCAGCAGCCGCGATCCCGGACAGGGGATGAGTGGCTACACCTTC

V: TRBV25-1
size: -
J: TRBJ2-5
D: -
CDR3: CASSEYHREETQYF
DNA: TGTGCCAGCAGTGAATATCACAGGGAGGAGACCCAGTACTTC

V: TRBV20-1
size: few
J: TRBJ1-4
D: TRBD1
CDR3: CSASPGQDEKLFF
DNA: TGCAGTGCTAGCCCGGGACAGGATGAAAAACTGTTTTTT

V: TRBV12-3/TRBV12-4
size: many
J: TRBJ1-1
D: -
CDR3: CASSLRENTEAFF
DNA: TGTGCCAGCAGTTTACGGGAGAACACTGAAGCTTTCTTT

V: TRBV11-2
size: few
J: TRBJ1-4
D: -
CDR3: CASSQGQERKLFF
DNA: TGTGCCAGCAGCCAGGGGCAGGAGCGAAAACTGTTTTTT

V: TRBV15
size: few
J: TRBJ1-6
D: -
CDR3: CATSRDLGDSPLHF
DNA: TGTGCCACCAGCAGAGACCTGGGTGATTCACCCCTCCACTTT

V: TRBV7-2
size: -
J: TRBJ2-1
D: TRBD2
CDR3: CASSLNSGRDNEQFF
DNA: TGTGCCAGCAGCCTTAATAGCGGGAGGGACAATGAGCAGTTCTTC

V: TRBV5-1
size: -
J: TRBJ1-2
D: TRBD1
CDR3: CASSLGTGVGYTF
DNA: TGCGCCAGCAGCTTGGGTACAGGGGTTGGCTACACCTTC

V: TRBV2
size: -
J: TRBJ2-3
D: TRBD2
CDR3: CARRRTSGRGTDTQYF
DNA: TGTGCCAGAAGGCGGACTAGCGGGAGAGGGACAGATACGCAGTATTTT

V: TRBV12-3/TRBV12-4
size: many
J: TRBJ1-5
D: -
CDR3: CASSAQTATPQHF
DNA: TGTGCCAGCAGTGCCCAGACAGCTACGCCCCAGCATTTT

V: TRBV7-3
size: many
J: TRBJ1-6
D: -
CDR3: CASRLGVSGSPLHF
DNA: TGTGCCAGCAGGCTAGGAGTGTCAGGATCACCCCTCCACTTT

V: TRBV20-1
size: -
J: TRBJ1-3
D: TRBD1
CDR3: CSARDRGTGSAGNTIYF
DNA: TGCAGTGCTAGAGATCGCGGGACAGGGAGCGCTGGAAACACCATATATTTT

V: TRBV4-2
size: -
J: TRBJ1-4
D: TRBD1
CDR3: CASSHSGGTNEKLFF
DNA: TGTGCCAGCAGCCATTCAGGGGGGACTAATGAAAAACTGTTTTTT

V: TRBV6-1
size: -
J: TRBJ1-5
D: -
CDR3: CASTLRSGGLGQPQHF
DNA: TGTGCCAGCACCCTCAGGAGCGGGGGGCTAGGGCAGCCCCAGCATTTT

V: TRBV27
size: few
J: TRBJ2-1
D: -
CDR3: CASSSHRDYNEQFF
DNA: TGTGCCAGCAGTTCCCATAGGGACTACAATGAGCAGTTCTTC

V: TRBV10-3
size: -
J: TRBJ2-1
D: -
CDR3: CAISAPALGFRSNEQFF
DNA: TGTGCCATCAGTGCCCCAGCCCTCGGGTTCAGGTCCAATGAGCAGTTCTTC

V: TRBV5-5
size: once
J: TRBJ2-2
D: -
CDR3: CASSRLGPPNTGELFF
DNA: TGTGCCAGCAGCCGCCTTGGCCCCCCGAACACCGGGGAGCTGTTTTTT

V: TRBV20-1
size: few
J: TRBJ2-7
D: -
CDR3: CSARPAVSYEQYF
DNA: TGCAGTGCTAGGCCAGCGGTCTCCTACGAGCAGTACTTC

V: TRBV7-9
size: -
J: TRBJ1-3
D: -
CDR3: CASSIGRTGNTIYF
DNA: TGTGCCAGCAGCATCGGACGTACTGGAAACACCATATATTTT

V: TRBV5-5
size: -
J: TRBJ2-5
D: -
CDR3: CASSLGAYQETQYF
DNA: TGTGCCAGCAGCTTGGGGGCCTACCAAGAGACCCAGTACTTC

V: TRBV6-2/TRBV6-3
size: -
J: TRBJ2-2
D: -
CDR3: CASSHRGRKTGELFF
DNA: TGTGCCAGCAGTCATAGGGGGAGAAAAACCGGGGAGCTGTTTTTT

V: TRBV29-1
size: -
J: TRBJ1-2
D: -
CDR3: CSVVPRDGHYGYTF
DNA: TGCAGCGTTGTCCCCCGGGACGGTCACTATGGCTACACCTTC

V: TRBV5-1
size: -
J: TRBJ2-1
D: TRBD2
CDR3: CASSFGTSGLNEQFF
DNA: TGCGCCAGCAGCTTCGGGACTAGCGGACTCAATGAGCAGTTCTTC

V: TRBV7-2
size: -
J: TRBJ2-5
D: -
CDR3: CASSLSRAQETQYF
DNA: TGTGCCAGCAGCTTATCACGGGCGCAAGAGACCCAGTACTTC

V: TRBV6-5
size: few
J: TRBJ1-1
D: -
CDR3: CASSYSRVNTEAFF
DNA: TGTGCCAGCAGTTACTCGAGAGTGAACACTGAAGCTTTCTTT

V: TRBV20-1
size: few
J: TRBJ2-7
D: TRBD2
CDR3: CSVLAGVPYEQYF
DNA: TGCAGTGTCTTAGCGGGAGTTCCCTACGAGCAGTACTTC

V: TRBV20-1
size: -
J: TRBJ2-2
D: -
CDR3: CSARDRVGPGELFF
DNA: TGCAGTGCTAGAGATAGGGTGGGGCCCGGGGAGCTGTTTTTT

V: TRBV18
size: -
J: TRBJ2-1
D: TRBD2
CDR3: CASSESGSPYNEQFF
DNA: TGTGCCAGCTCAGAGAGCGGGAGCCCTTACAATGAGCAGTTCTTC

V: TRBV4-2
size: few
J: TRBJ2-3
D: TRBD2
CDR3: CASSLGPGTSDTDTQYF
DNA: TGTGCCAGCAGCCTCGGTCCCGGGACTAGCGACACAGATACGCAGTATTTT

V: TRBV7-8
size: -
J: TRBJ1-2
D: -
CDR3: CASSPGLLTRQNGYTF
DNA: TGTGCCAGCAGCCCTGGTCTGTTAACTAGGCAGAATGGCTACACCTTC

V: TRBV6-2/TRBV6-3
size: -
J: TRBJ2-7
D: -
CDR3: CASRDKPYEQYF
DNA: TGTGCCAGCAGAGACAAGCCCTACGAGCAGTACTTC

V: TRBV20-1
size: -
J: TRBJ2-1
D: -
CDR3: CSTRQGTRNEQFF
DNA: TGCAGTACCCGACAGGGGACTAGGAATGAGCAGTTCTTC

V: TRBV20-1
size: -
J: TRBJ2-7
D: -
CDR3: CSAKGLSYEQYF
DNA: TGCAGTGCTAAGGGACTGTCCTACGAGCAGTACTTC